This T cell receptor (beta chain) was documented in a study of Graves' ophthalmopathy and Graves' hyperthyroidism. The overall study: Upon initial diagnosis and before any treatment, peripheral blood was collected. Overall study results and limits: Ophthalmopathy and stable hyperthyroidism were discriminated by a 13-signature model, with over 85% sensitivity and 80% to 84% specificity. The model predicted progression of ophthalmopathy with a sensitivity of 60% to 71%, and its specificity was roughly 77%.

TCR beta CDR3 amplification used RNA transcripts. Second-round multiplex PCR came after first-round RT-PCR with HTBI primers. TCRdb processed the multiplex PCR reads anew with MiXCR; each CDR3 protein has one entry. The repertoire holds more than 150,000 distinct CDR3 sequences, with less than 45% as singletons. The CDR3 spans 14 residues. Trimming removed 6 bases from V and 4 bases from J, with 15 bases in between. As regards this clonotype: What it recognizes is unknown.

This clonotype originated in a woman aged 40 to 50 with Graves' ophthalmopathy. Sequencing was carried out using peripheral blood. V gene TRBV12-3 or TRBV12-4 combines with J gene TRBJ2-5; D may match TRBD1 or TRBD2 (5 bases each). The chain's CDR3 is CASSSGTAPETQYF. CDR3 DNA: TGTGCCAGCAGCTCTGGGACCGCGCCAGAGACCCAGTACTTC.